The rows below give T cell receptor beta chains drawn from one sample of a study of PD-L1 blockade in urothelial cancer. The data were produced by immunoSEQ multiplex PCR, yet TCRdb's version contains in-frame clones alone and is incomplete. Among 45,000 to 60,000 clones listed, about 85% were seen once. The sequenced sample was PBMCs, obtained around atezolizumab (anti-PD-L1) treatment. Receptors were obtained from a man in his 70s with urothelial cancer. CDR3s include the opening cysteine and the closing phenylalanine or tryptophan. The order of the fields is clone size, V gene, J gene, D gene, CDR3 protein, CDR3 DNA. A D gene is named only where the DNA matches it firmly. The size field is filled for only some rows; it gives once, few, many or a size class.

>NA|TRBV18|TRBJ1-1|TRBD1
CASSPRGQGVLNTEAFF
TGTGCCAGCTCACCCCGCGGACAGGGTGTCCTGAACACTGAAGCTTTCTTT
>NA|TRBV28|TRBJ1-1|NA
CASSPGVGANTEAFF
TGTGCCAGCAGCCCAGGGGTCGGGGCGAACACTGAAGCTTTCTTT
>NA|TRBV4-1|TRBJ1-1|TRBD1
CASSPLRQGADRNTEAFF
TGCGCCAGCAGCCCCCTCCGACAGGGGGCGGATCGGAACACTGAAGCTTTCTTT
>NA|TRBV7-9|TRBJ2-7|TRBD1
CASSSPGQGTYEQYF
TGTGCCAGCAGCTCCCCGGGACAGGGGACCTACGAGCAGTACTTC
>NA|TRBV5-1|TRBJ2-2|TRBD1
CASSFRQGAATGELFF
TGCGCCAGCAGCTTCCGACAGGGGGCAGCCACCGGGGAGCTGTTTTTT
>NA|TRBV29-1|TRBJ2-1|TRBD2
CSVATSGSPNEQFF
TGCAGCGTAGCGACTAGCGGGAGCCCTAATGAGCAGTTCTTC
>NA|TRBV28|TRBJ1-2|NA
CASSLSLRVGYTF
TGTGCCAGCAGTTTATCCTTGAGGGTCGGCTACACCTTC
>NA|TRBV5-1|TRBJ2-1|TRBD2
CASSQQASGRFNEQFF
TGCGCCAGCAGTCAGCAGGCTAGCGGGAGGTTCAATGAGCAGTTCTTC
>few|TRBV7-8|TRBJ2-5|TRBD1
CASSSGRGQGRETQYF
TGTGCCAGCAGCTCGGGGCGGGGACAGGGAAGGGAGACCCAGTACTTC
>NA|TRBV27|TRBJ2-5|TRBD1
CASTREGNVDRGRTQYF
TGTGCCAGCACCCGTGAAGGGAATGTGGACAGGGGCCGAACCCAGTACTTC
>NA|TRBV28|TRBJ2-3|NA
CASSTGQGGTSVPPRYF
TGTGCCAGCAGTACCGGACAGGGGGGGACTAGCGTCCCTCCGCGGTATTTT
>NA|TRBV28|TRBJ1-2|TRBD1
CASSRTGPYGYTF
TGTGCCAGCAGCCGGACAGGTCCTTATGGCTACACCTTC
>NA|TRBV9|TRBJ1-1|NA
CASSVAGDDTEAFF
TGTGCCAGCAGCGTAGCAGGGGACGACACTGAAGCTTTCTTT
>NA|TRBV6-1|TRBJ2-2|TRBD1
CASSPGQINTGELFF
TGTGCCAGCAGTCCGGGACAGATTAACACCGGGGAGCTGTTTTTT
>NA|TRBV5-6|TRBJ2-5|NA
CASSLAGGGGRETQYF
TGTGCCAGCAGCTTGGCGGGAGGGGGCGGAAGAGAGACCCAGTACTTC
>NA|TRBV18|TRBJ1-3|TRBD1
CASSPGTGSSSGNTIYF
TGTGCCAGCTCACCCGGGACAGGGTCGAGCTCTGGAAACACCATATATTTT
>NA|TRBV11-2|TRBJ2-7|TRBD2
CASSLAGSGSAYEQYF
TGTGCCAGCAGCTTAGCGGGTAGCGGGAGTGCGTACGAGCAGTACTTC
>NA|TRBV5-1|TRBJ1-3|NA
CASSFQGTGNTIYF
TGCGCCAGCAGCTTTCAGGGTACTGGAAACACCATATATTTT
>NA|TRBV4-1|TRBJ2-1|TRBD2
CASSQSTSGREGEQFF
TGCGCCAGCAGCCAAAGCACTAGCGGGAGGGAGGGTGAGCAGTTCTTC
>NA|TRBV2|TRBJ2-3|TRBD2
CASSGLANRHRYAYF
TGTGCCAGCAGCGGACTAGCGAATAGGCACAGATACGCGTATTTT
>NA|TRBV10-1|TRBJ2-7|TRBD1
CASSEGTVSYEQYF
TGCGCCAGCAGTGAAGGGACAGTATCCTACGAGCAGTACTTC
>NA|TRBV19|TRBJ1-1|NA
CACRVAHGTEAFF
TGTGCCTGCCGGGTGGCTCATGGGACTGAAGCTTTCTTT
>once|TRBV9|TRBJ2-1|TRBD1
CASSVEKGQGSSYNEQFF
TGTGCCAGCAGCGTAGAGAAGGGACAGGGAAGCTCCTACAATGAGCAGTTCTTC
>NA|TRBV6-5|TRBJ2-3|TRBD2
CASSYGTSGPGDTQYF
TGTGCCAGCAGTTACGGGACTAGCGGGCCTGGGGATACGCAGTATTTT
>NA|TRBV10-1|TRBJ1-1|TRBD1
CASSDPRTGFEAFF
TGCGCCAGCAGTGATCCCCGGACAGGGTTTGAAGCTTTCTTT
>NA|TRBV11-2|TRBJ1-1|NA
CASSLKLNTEAFF
TGTGCCAGCAGCCTAAAGCTCAACACTGAAGCTTTCTTT
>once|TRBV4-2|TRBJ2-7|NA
CASSQDRQVGEQYF
TGTGCCAGCAGCCAAGATAGACAAGTTGGCGAGCAGTACTTC
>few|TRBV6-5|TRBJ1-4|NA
CASSYSLEKLFF
TGTGCCAGCAGTTACTCCCTCGAAAAACTGTTTTTT